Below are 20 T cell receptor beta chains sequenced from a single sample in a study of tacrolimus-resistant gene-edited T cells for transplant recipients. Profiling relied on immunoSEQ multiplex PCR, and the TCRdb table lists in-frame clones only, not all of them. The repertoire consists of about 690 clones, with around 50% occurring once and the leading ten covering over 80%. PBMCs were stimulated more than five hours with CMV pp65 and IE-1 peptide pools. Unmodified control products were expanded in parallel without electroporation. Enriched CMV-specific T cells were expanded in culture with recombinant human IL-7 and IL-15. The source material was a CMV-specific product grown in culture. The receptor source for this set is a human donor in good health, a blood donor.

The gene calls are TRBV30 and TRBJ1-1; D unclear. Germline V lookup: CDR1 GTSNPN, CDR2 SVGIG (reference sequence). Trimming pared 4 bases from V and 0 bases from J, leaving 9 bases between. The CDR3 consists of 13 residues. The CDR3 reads CAWTGLLNTEAFF. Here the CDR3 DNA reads TGTGCCTGGACTGGCCTCCTGAACACTGAAGCTTTCTTT. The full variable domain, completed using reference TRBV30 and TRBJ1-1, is SQTIHQWPATLVQPVGSPLSLECTVEGTSNPNLYWYRQAAGRGLQLLFYSVGIGQISSEVPQNLSASRPQDRQFILSSKKLLLSDSGFYLCAWTGLLNTEAFFGQGTRLTVV.

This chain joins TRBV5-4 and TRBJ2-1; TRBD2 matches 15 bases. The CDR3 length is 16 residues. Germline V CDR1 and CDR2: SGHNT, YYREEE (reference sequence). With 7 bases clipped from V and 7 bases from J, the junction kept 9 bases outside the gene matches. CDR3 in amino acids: CASAPAGTSGRNEQFF. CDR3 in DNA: TGTGCCAGCGCCCCTGCGGGGACTAGCGGGAGGAATGAGCAGTTCTTC.

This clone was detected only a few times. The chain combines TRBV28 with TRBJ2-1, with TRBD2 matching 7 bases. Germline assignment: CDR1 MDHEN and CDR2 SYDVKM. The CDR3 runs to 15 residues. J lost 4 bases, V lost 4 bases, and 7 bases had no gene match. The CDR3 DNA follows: TGTGCCAGCAGTTACCTGGGACTAAATTACAATGAGCAGTTCTTC. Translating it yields CASSYLGLNYNEQFF.

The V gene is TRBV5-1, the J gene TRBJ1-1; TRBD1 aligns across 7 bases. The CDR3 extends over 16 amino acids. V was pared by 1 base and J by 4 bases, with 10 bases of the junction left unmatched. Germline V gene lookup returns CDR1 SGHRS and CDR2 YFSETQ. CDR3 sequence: CASSLYSGGGSTEAFF. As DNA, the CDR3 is TGCGCCAGCAGCTTGTATTCAGGGGGGGGGTCCACTGAAGCTTTCTTT.

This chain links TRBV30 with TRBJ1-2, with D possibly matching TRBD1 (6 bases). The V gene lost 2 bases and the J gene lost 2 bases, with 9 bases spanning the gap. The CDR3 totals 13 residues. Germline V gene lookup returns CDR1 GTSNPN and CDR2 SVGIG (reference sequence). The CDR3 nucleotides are TGTGCCTGGAGTACAGGGTTCAACTATGGCTACACCTTC. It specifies CAWSTGFNYGYTF.

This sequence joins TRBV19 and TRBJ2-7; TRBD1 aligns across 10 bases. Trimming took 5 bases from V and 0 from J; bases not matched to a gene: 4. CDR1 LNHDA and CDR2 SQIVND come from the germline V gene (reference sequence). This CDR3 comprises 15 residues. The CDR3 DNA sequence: TGTGCCAGTAGTTTTGGACAGGGGGGCTCCTACGAGCAGTACTTC. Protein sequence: CASSFGQGGSYEQYF.

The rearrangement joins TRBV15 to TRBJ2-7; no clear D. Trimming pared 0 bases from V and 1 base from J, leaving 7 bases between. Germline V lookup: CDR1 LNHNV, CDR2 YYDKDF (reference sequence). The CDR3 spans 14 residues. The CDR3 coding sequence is TGTGCCACCAGCAGAGATCGGCTGTCCTACGAGCAGTACTTC. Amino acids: CATSRDRLSYEQYF.

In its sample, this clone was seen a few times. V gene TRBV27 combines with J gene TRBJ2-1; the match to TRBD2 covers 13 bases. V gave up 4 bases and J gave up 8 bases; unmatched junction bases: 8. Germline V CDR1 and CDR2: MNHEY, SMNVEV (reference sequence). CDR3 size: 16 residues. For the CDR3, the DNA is TGTGCCAGCAGTTCCGCCGGACTAGCGGGAGAGGATGAGCAGTTCTTC. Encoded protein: CASSSAGLAGEDEQFF.

CDR3 DNA sequence: TGTGCCTGGACAGGTCAAACTGAAGCTTTCTTT. Translated, it gives CAWTGQTEAFF. This rearrangement joins TRBV30 to TRBJ1-1, with D uncertain. V lost 4 bases and J lost 5, with 8 bases in between. Germline assignment: CDR1 GTSNPN and CDR2 SVGIG (reference sequence). This CDR3 has 11 residues.

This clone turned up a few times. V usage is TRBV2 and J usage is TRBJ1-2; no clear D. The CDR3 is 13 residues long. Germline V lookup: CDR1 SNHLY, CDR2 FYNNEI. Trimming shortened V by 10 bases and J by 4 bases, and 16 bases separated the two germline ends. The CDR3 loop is CATTDAKSYGYTF. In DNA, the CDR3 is TGTGCCACCACCGATGCGAAGAGCTATGGCTACACCTTC.

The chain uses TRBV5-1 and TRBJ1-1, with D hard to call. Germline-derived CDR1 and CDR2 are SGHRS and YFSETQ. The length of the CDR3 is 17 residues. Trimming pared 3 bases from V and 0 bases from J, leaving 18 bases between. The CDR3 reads CASSSTSGSRVNTEAFF. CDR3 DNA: TGCGCCAGCAGCTCAACCTCCGGGAGCCGAGTGAACACTGAAGCTTTCTTT.

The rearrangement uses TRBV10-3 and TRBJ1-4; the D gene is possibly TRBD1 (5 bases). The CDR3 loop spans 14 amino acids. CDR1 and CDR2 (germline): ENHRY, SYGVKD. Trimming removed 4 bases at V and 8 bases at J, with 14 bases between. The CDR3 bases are TGTGCCATCAGTGCAGGGAATAGGTCCGAAAAACTGTTTTTT. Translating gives CAISAGNRSEKLFF.

The chain's CDR3 is CAWSRQNVNSPLHF. In nucleotides, the CDR3 is TGTGCCTGGAGTCGGCAGAACGTGAATTCACCCCTCCACTTT. The chain employs TRBV30 and TRBJ1-6; D unclear. The CDR3 extends over 14 amino acids. Trimming took 2 bases from V and 7 from J, leaving 12 bases between them. Looked up from germline, CDR1 is GTSNPN and CDR2 is SVGIG (reference sequence).

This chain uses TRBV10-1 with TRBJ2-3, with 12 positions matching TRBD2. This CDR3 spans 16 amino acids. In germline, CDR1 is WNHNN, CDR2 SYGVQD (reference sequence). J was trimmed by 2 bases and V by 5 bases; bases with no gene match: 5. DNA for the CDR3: TGCGCCAGCAGTACGGGACTAGCGGGTATCACAGATACGCAGTATTTT. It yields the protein CASSTGLAGITDTQYF.

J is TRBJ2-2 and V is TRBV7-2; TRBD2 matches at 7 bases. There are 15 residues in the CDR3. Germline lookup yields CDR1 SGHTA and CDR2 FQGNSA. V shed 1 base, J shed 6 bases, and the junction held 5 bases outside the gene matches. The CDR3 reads CASSLGGRAAGELFF. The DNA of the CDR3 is TGTGCCAGCAGCTTAGGGGGGAGGGCGGCCGGGGAGCTGTTTTTT.

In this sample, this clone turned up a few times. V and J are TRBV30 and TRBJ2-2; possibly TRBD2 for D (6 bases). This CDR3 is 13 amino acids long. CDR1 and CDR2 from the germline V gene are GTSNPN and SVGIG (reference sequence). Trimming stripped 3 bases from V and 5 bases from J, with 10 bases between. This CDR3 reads CAWRDYPTGELFF. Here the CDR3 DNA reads TGTGCCTGGAGGGACTATCCGACCGGGGAGCTGTTTTTT.

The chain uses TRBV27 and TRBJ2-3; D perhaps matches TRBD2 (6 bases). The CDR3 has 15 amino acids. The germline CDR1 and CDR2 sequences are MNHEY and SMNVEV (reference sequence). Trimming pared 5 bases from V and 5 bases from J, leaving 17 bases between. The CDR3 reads CASSQFGGPGDTQYF. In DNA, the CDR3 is TGTGCCAGCAGTCAATTTGGAGGGCCAGGAGATACGCAGTATTTT.

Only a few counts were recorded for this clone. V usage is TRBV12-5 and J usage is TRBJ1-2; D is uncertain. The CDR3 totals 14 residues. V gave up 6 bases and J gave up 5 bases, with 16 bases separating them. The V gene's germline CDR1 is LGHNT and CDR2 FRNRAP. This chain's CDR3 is CASGPYPFWYGYTF. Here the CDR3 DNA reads TGTGCTAGTGGCCCTTATCCCTTTTGGTATGGCTACACCTTC.

CDR3 sequence (DNA): TGTGCCAGCAGTGAGGGATCGGATATGAACACTGAAGCTTTCTTT. Translating gives CASSEGSDMNTEAFF. V is TRBV6-1 and J is TRBJ1-1; no reliable D call. The CDR3 consists of 15 residues. Germline V CDR1 and CDR2: MNHNS, SASEGT. V lost 3 bases and J lost 0, with 11 bases in between.

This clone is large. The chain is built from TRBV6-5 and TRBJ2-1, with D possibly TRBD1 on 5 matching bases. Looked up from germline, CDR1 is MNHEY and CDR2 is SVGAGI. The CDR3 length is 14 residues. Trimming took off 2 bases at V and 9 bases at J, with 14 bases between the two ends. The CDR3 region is CASSYNDAQGEQFF. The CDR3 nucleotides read TGTGCCAGCAGTTACAACGACGCTCAGGGTGAGCAGTTCTTC.